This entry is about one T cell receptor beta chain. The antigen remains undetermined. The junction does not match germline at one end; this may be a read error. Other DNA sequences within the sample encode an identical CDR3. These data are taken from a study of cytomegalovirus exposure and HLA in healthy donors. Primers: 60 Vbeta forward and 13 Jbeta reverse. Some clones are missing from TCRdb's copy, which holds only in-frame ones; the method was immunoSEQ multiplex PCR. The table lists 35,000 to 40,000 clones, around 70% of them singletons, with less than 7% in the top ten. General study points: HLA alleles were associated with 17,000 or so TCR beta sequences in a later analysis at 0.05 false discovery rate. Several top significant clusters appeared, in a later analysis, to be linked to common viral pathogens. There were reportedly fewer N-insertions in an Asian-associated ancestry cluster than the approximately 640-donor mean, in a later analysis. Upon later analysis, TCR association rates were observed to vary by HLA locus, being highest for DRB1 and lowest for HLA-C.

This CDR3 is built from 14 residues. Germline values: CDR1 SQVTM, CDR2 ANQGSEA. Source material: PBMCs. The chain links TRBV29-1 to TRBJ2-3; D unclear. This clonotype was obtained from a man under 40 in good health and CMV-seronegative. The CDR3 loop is CSVEGGSGGDTQYF. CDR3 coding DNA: TGCAGCGTCGAAGGTGGGTCGGGTGGAGATACGCAGTATTTT.